A selection of T cell receptor beta chains follows, all from one sample in a study of vaccination and CD4 T cells after COVID-19. Their recognized antigens are unknown. Each CDR3 protein gets one entry after TCRdb re-called the PCR reads with MiXCR. The data contain 20,000 or so distinct CDR3 sequences, about 40% of them singletons. Source: CD4+ T cells from blood, cultured in vitro, taken before SARS-CoV-2 vaccination. Source of these receptors: a human donor who had recovered from COVID-19. Each CDR3 is given with its conserved first and last residue. A D gene is named only where the DNA matches it firmly. Size is stated for part of the rows, as once, few or many counts, or as a class when the clone is expanded.

>TRBJ2-3|NA|NA|TRBV5-1
CASSFSQGRGTDTQYF
TGCGCCAGCAGCTTTTCACAGGGGAGGGGAACAGATACGCAGTATTTT
>TRBJ1-1|NA|NA|TRBV9
CASSGTPGNTEAFF
TGTGCCAGCAGCGGGACCCCCGGAAACACTGAAGCTTTCTTT
>TRBJ1-5|NA|NA|TRBV18
CASSPFGGTDNQPQHF
TGTGCCAGCTCGCCATTCGGCGGCACGGATAATCAGCCCCAGCATTTT
>TRBJ1-1|NA|NA|TRBV5-4
CASSLASENTEAFF
TGTGCCAGCAGCTTGGCTAGCGAGAACACTGAAGCTTTCTTT
>TRBJ1-1|few|NA|TRBV30
CAWSVVGDTEAFF
TGTGCCTGGAGTGTAGTAGGGGACACTGAAGCTTTCTTT
>TRBJ1-1|NA|TRBD1|TRBV5-1
CASSWTGWDTEAFF
TGCGCCAGCAGCTGGACAGGGTGGGACACTGAAGCTTTCTTT
>TRBJ1-6|few|NA|TRBV24-1
CATSAVDSPLHF
TGTGCCACCAGTGCTGTCGATTCACCCCTCCACTTT
>TRBJ1-6|NA|NA|TRBV7-9
CASSPIGGVYNSPLHF
TGTGCCAGCAGCCCCATTGGAGGGGTGTATAATTCACCCCTCCACTTT
>TRBJ2-7|NA|NA|TRBV5-4
CASSVRFSSSYEQYF
TGTGCCAGCAGCGTCCGGTTCTCGAGCTCCTACGAGCAGTACTTC
>TRBJ2-2|NA|TRBD1|TRBV6-1
CASSETGQGGTGELFF
TGTGCCAGCAGTGAAACGGGACAGGGGGGCACCGGGGAGCTGTTTTTT
>TRBJ1-3|NA|TRBD1|TRBV10-3
CAISKTGTDSGNTIYF
TGTGCCATCAGTAAGACAGGGACAGACTCTGGAAACACCATATATTTT
>TRBJ2-1|NA|TRBD1|TRBV6-1
CASSPSGTGVHEQFF
TGTGCCAGCAGTCCCTCAGGGACAGGGGTCCATGAGCAGTTCTTC
>TRBJ1-4|NA|NA|TRBV19
CASSPTIRGEKLFF
TGTGCCAGTAGCCCAACAATTCGTGGGGAAAAACTGTTTTTT
>TRBJ1-1|few|NA|TRBV18
CASSPKGAEAFF
TGTGCCAGCTCACCGAAAGGCGCTGAAGCTTTCTTT
>TRBJ2-3|NA|NA|TRBV28
CASSLGGGRGTDTQYF
TGTGCCAGCAGTTTAGGCGGGGGCAGGGGCACAGATACGCAGTATTTT
>TRBJ2-7|NA|TRBD2|TRBV11-2
CASSLSGGTYEQYF
TGTGCCAGCAGCTTAAGCGGGGGCACCTACGAGCAGTACTTC
>TRBJ2-4|NA|NA|TRBV28
CASSHKTGNIQYF
TGTGCCAGCAGTCACAAGACGGGAAACATTCAGTACTTC
>TRBJ2-5|few|TRBD2|TRBV10-1
CASRGLAETYQETQYF
TGCGCCAGCAGGGGACTAGCGGAGACATACCAAGAGACCCAGTACTTC
>TRBJ1-2|NA|TRBD1|TRBV2
CASSMGRDRVYGYTF
TGTGCCAGCTCAATGGGCCGGGACAGGGTCTATGGCTACACCTTC
>TRBJ2-1|NA|NA|TRBV6-2/TRBV6-3
CASSDLGGTYNEQFF
TGTGCCAGCAGCGATTTAGGAGGCACCTACAATGAGCAGTTCTTC
>TRBJ1-1|few|NA|TRBV28
CASSPRGGAGNTEAFF
TGTGCCAGCAGCCCAAGGGGGGGCGCAGGGAACACTGAAGCTTTCTTT
>TRBJ1-2|NA|NA|TRBV27
CASSHGTSYGYTF
TGTGCCAGCAGTCATGGGACCTCCTATGGCTACACCTTC
>TRBJ1-1|NA|NA|TRBV30
CAWSVLDGDTEAFF
TGTGCCTGGAGTGTTCTGGACGGGGACACTGAAGCTTTCTTT
>TRBJ2-6|NA|NA|TRBV7-6
CASSLAPAGTGANVLTF
TGTGCCAGCAGCTTAGCGCCGGCAGGGACTGGGGCCAACGTCCTGACTTTC
>TRBJ2-1|NA|NA|TRBV7-9
CASSRDGVSYNEQFF
TGTGCCAGCAGCCGTGACGGAGTCTCCTACAATGAGCAGTTCTTC
>TRBJ2-7|once|NA|TRBV27
CASSLLSGGGHEQYF
TGTGCCAGCAGTTTATTATCGGGGGGCGGGCACGAGCAGTACTTC
>TRBJ2-3|NA|NA|TRBV7-6
CASSLVAADTQYF
TGTGCCAGCAGCTTAGTGGCGGCAGATACGCAGTATTTT
>TRBJ1-5|NA|NA|TRBV2
CASSEGRLERGQPQHF
TGTGCCAGCAGTGAAGGGCGCCTGGAGAGAGGTCAGCCCCAGCATTTT
>TRBJ2-5|NA|TRBD2|TRBV6-5
CASSYSGVAGVQETQYF
TGTGCCAGCAGTTACTCGGGGGTAGCGGGGGTTCAAGAGACCCAGTACTTC
>TRBJ1-1|NA|NA|TRBV9
CASSVAVWGEAFF
TGTGCCAGCAGCGTAGCTGTCTGGGGTGAAGCTTTCTTT
>TRBJ2-3|NA|NA|TRBV7-9
CASSLKGGADTQYF
TGTGCCAGCAGCTTAAAAGGGGGGGCAGATACGCAGTATTTT
>TRBJ1-1|NA|TRBD1|TRBV12-3/TRBV12-4
CASKPRTGGNTEAFF
TGTGCCAGCAAACCCCGGACAGGGGGGAACACTGAAGCTTTCTTT
>TRBJ2-7|few|NA|TRBV6-1
CASRGNRQGLIFNEQYF
TGTGCCAGCAGAGGAAATAGACAAGGGTTGATTTTCAACGAGCAGTACTTC
>TRBJ1-2|NA|NA|TRBV20-1
CSARFLGQGDGYTF
TGCAGTGCCAGGTTTTTGGGTCAGGGCGACGGCTACACCTTC
>TRBJ1-1|NA|NA|TRBV10-3
CAISEWGGGGNTEAFF
TGTGCCATCAGTGAGTGGGGGGGCGGAGGGAACACTGAAGCTTTCTTT
>TRBJ1-5|few|NA|TRBV20-1
CSASRGGGMGQPQHF
TGCAGTGCTAGCCGCGGGGGGGGCATGGGTCAGCCCCAGCATTTT
>TRBJ1-2|few|NA|TRBV6-1
CASTPNYRDGYTF
TGTGCCAGCACCCCGAACTATAGGGATGGCTACACCTTC
>TRBJ1-5|few|NA|TRBV20-1
CSASRGTNQPQHF
TGCAGTGCTAGTCGGGGGACGAATCAGCCCCAGCATTTT
>TRBJ2-7|NA|NA|TRBV11-3
CASSLVVGGSDSYEQYF
TGTGCCAGCAGCTTAGTCGTTGGCGGTTCAGACTCCTACGAGCAGTACTTC
>TRBJ1-5|few|TRBD1|TRBV20-1
CSAKNPGTGGNQPQHF
TGCAGTGCTAAAAACCCCGGGACAGGGGGAAATCAGCCCCAGCATTTT
>TRBJ1-1|NA|NA|TRBV28
CASSLPGLEAFF
TGTGCCAGCAGTTTGCCAGGCCTTGAAGCTTTCTTT
>TRBJ1-3|NA|NA|TRBV10-2
CASNEPPRGNTIYF
TGCGCCAGCAACGAGCCACCGAGGGGAAACACCATATATTTT
>TRBJ1-6|NA|TRBD1|TRBV4-2
CASSQETGGMGNSPLHF
TGTGCCAGCAGCCAAGAGACAGGGGGCATGGGTAATTCACCCCTCCACTTT
>TRBJ1-2|few|NA|TRBV27
CASSFSGVADGYTF
TGTGCCAGCAGTTTCTCCGGGGTGGCGGATGGCTACACCTTC
>TRBJ2-7|NA|TRBD2|TRBV29-1
CSVGGGPSYEQYF
TGCAGCGTTGGGGGAGGGCCGTCCTACGAGCAGTACTTC
>TRBJ1-6|NA|NA|TRBV6-1
CASNRMVNSPLHF
TGTGCCAGCAACAGGATGGTGAATTCACCCCTCCACTTT
>TRBJ1-2|NA|NA|TRBV4-3
CASSQGNGVGGYTF
TGCGCCAGCAGCCAAGGCAACGGGGTTGGCGGCTACACCTTC
>TRBJ1-5|NA|NA|TRBV29-1
CSVGRGTNQPQHF
TGCAGCGTGGGCAGGGGCACCAATCAGCCCCAGCATTTT
>TRBJ1-1|NA|NA|TRBV7-2
CASSLAAGRNTEAFF
TGTGCCAGCAGCTTAGCGGCGGGAAGGAACACTGAAGCTTTCTTT
>TRBJ1-1|NA|TRBD1|TRBV7-2
CASSSSGTVNTEAFF
TGTGCCAGCAGCTCCTCCGGGACAGTGAACACTGAAGCTTTCTTT
>TRBJ1-2|few|NA|TRBV20-1
CSARDKPGGYTF
TGCAGTGCTAGAGATAAGCCGGGTGGCTACACCTTC
>TRBJ1-6|NA|TRBD1|TRBV11-3
CASSLTRDRGISPLHF
TGTGCCAGCAGCTTAACCCGGGACAGGGGAATATCACCCCTCCACTTT
>TRBJ1-6|few|TRBD1|TRBV6-1
CASTETGGNSPLHF
TGTGCCAGCACCGAGACAGGGGGCAATTCACCCCTCCACTTT
>TRBJ2-3|NA|TRBD2|TRBV7-9
CASSLAGLAGAGTDTQYF
TGTGCCAGCAGCTTAGCGGGACTAGCGGGAGCGGGGACAGATACGCAGTATTTT
>TRBJ2-7|few|TRBD2|TRBV6-1
CASSLTSGRGSSYEQYF
TGTGCCAGCAGCCTGACTAGCGGGAGAGGCAGCTCCTACGAGCAGTACTTC
>TRBJ1-2|few|NA|TRBV6-2/TRBV6-3
CASSRTRDYGYTF
TGTGCCAGCAGCCGTACGAGGGACTATGGCTACACCTTC